The source of this T cell receptor (beta chain) is a study of beta chain features in type 1 diabetes. This clone came up many times. Investigators reverse transcribed all isolated RNA, so they sequenced expressed TCRB transcripts. Mean read depth for naive, central memory and regulatory T cell samples was some 3.8 million reads. TCRdb keeps only in-frame clones here, not all; method: immunoSEQ multiplex PCR. The profile shows 240,000 or so clones, roughly 30% of them singletons. The CDR3 spans 16 residues. Trimming stripped 0 bases from V and 4 bases from J, with 16 bases between. CDR1 and CDR2 from the germline V gene are GTSNPN and SVGIG (reference sequence).

The specimen sequenced was central memory CD4+ T cells from blood. The receptor's source is a man aged 30 to 45 in good health. V and J are TRBV30 and TRBJ2-1; D gene unclear. For the CDR3, the DNA is TGTGCCTGGAGTGTATTCTCCCCGGCCGAGTACAATGAGCAGTTCTTC. It specifies CAWSVFSPAEYNEQFF.